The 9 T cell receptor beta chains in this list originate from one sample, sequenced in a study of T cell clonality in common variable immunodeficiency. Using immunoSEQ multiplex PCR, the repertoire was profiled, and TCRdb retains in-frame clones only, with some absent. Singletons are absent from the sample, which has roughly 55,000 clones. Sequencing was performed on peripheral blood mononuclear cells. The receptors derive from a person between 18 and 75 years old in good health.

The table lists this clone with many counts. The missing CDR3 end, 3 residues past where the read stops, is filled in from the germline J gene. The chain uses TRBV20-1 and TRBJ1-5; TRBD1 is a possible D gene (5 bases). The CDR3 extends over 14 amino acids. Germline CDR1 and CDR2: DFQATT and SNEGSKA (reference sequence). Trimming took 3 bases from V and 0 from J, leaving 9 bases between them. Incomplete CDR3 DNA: TGCAGTGCTAGTCAGGGTAATAGCAATCAGCCC. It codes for CSASQGNSNQP. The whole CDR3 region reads CSASQGNSNQPQHF.

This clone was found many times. The CDR3 DNA, read in part, is TGTGCCACCTCGAGCGATCACTCCTACGAG. Translating gives CATSSDHSYE. The whole CDR3 sequence reads CATSSDHSYEQYF. This chain joins TRBV7-9 and TRBJ2-7; no clear D gene. The read is 3 residues too short to cover the CDR3 end, so that end is filled in from the germline J gene. The CDR3 runs 13 residues. The germline V gene encodes CDR1 SEHNR and CDR2 FQNEAQ (reference sequence). The V end was cut by 10 bases, the J end by 0 bases, with 13 bases between.

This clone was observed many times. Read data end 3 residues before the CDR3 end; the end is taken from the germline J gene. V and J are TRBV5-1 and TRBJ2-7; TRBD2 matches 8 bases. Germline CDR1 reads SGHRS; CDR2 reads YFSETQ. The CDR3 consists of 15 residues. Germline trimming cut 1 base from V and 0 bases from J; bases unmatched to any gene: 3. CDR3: CASSLSGSRSYEQYF. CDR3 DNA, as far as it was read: TGCGCCAGCAGCTTGAGCGGGAGCCGCTCCTACGAG. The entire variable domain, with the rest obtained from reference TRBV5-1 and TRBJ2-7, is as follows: KAGVTQTPRYLIKTRGQQVTLSCSPISGHRSVSWYQQTPGQGLQFLFEYFSETQRNKGNFPGRFSGRQFSNSRSEMNVSTLELGDSALYLCASSLSGSRSYEQYFGPGTRLTVT.

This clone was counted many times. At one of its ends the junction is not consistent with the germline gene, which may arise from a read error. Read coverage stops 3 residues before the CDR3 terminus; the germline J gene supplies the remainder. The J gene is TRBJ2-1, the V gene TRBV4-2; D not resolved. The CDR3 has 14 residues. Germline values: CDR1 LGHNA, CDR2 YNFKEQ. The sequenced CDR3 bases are TGCGCCAGCAGCCAAGATCCCTATAAGAATGAG. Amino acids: CASSQDPYKNE. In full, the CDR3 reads CASSQDPYKNEQFF.

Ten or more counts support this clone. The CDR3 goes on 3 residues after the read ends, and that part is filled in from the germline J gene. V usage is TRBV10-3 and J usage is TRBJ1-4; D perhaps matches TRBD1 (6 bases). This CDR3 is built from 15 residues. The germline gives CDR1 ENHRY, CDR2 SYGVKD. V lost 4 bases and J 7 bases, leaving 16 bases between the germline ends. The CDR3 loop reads CAISGDTGYGEKLFF. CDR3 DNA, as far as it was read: TGTGCCATCAGTGGGGACACGGGGTATGGTGAAAAA.

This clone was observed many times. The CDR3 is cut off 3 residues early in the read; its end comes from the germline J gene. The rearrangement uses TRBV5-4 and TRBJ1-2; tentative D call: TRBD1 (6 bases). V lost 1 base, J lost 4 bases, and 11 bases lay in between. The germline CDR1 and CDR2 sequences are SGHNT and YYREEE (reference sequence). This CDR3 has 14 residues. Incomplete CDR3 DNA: TGTGCCAGCAGCTTGCCCGGACAGATCTATGGC. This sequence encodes CASSLPGQIYG. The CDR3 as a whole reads CASSLPGQIYGYTF.

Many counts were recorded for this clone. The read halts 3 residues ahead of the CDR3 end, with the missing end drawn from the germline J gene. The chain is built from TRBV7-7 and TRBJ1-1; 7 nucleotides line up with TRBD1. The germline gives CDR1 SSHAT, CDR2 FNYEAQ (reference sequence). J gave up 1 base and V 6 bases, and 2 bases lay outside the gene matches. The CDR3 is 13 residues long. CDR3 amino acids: CASSQGENTEAFF. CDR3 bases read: TGTGCCAGCAGTCAGGGGGAGAACACTGAA.

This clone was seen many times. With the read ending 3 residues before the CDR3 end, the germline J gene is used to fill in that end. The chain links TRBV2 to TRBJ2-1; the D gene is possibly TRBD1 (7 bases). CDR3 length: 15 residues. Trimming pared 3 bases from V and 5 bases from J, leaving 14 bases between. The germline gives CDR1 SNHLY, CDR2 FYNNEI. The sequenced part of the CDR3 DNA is TGTGCCAGCAGTGAGGAGGGGACAGCGAACAATGAG. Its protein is CASSEEGTANNE. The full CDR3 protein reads CASSEEGTANNEQFF.

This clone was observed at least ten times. CDR3 in amino acids: CSVDSGHQYEQYF. The covered CDR3 bases are TGCAGTGTAGATAGCGGGCACCAATACGAG. The J gene is TRBJ2-7, the V gene TRBV20-1; 7 bases align to TRBD2. The CDR3 end falls 3 residues outside the read, so it is completed with the germline J gene. CDR3 size: 13 residues. Trimming took 7 bases from V and 4 from J; bases not matched to a gene: 10. The germline V gene has CDR1 DFQATT and CDR2 SNEGSKA (reference sequence).